A selection of T cell receptor beta chains follows, all from one sample in a study of glioma-infiltrating T cells after dendritic cell vaccination. Clones were read by immunoSEQ multiplex PCR, and TCRdb kept only the in-frame ones, dropping some. Of approximately 50,000 clones in the sample, about 89% were seen once. Sequenced material: blood, taken after dendritic cell vaccination. The receptors originated from a human donor with glioblastoma. The CDR3 runs from the conserved cysteine through the conserved F or W. Fields, in order: J gene, V gene, D gene, clone size, CDR3 DNA, CDR3 protein. D genes are given only for firm matches. Where a row states a size, it is once, few, many or the class of an expanded clone; other rows omit it.

TRBJ1-4 TRBV7-2 . . TGTGCCAGCAGCCCCGCGGGAGGCTCGGGTGAAAAACTGTTTTTT CASSPAGGSGEKLFF
TRBJ2-1 TRBV5-6 TRBD1 once TGTGCCAGCAGCTTGTTGAGGACAGGTTACAATGAGCAGTTCTTC CASSLLRTGYNEQFF
TRBJ1-1 TRBV10-3 . . TGTGCCATCAGTGAAGAGGTCCTGACTGAAGCTTTCTTT CAISEEVLTEAFF
TRBJ2-3 TRBV9 . . TGTGCCAGCAGCGCCGCGGTCTCCTCCCAGGATACGCAGTATTTT CASSAAVSSQDTQYF
TRBJ2-2 TRBV2 . . TGTGCCAGCAGTGGGGGCAGGAGACCCCCCGGGGAGCTGTTTTTT CASSGGRRPPGELFF
TRBJ2-5 TRBV5-1 TRBD1 . TGCGCCAGCAGCCCACTCCCAGGACAGGGCCAAGAGACCCAGTACTTC CASSPLPGQGQETQYF
TRBJ1-5 TRBV28 . . TGTGCCAGCAGTGAGCCGGACAGCTACTATAGCAATCAGCCCCAGCATTTT CASSEPDSYYSNQPQHF
TRBJ1-1 TRBV7-9 . . TGTGCCAGCAGCTTAGAGGGGCGGAAGTATGCTTTCTTT CASSLEGRKYAFF
TRBJ2-3 TRBV4-2 TRBD2 . TGTGCCAGCAGCCATGAATCAGAAGGGCTGGGTACGAGACTAGCGGACTATAGCACAGATACGCAGTATTTT CASSHESEGLGTRLADYSTDTQYF
TRBJ2-7 TRBV29-1 TRBD2 . TGCAGCGCAGAGAGCGGGACGACCTACGAGCAGTACTTC CSAESGTTYEQYF
TRBJ1-2 TRBV28 . . TGTGCCAGCAGTTTTTCAGGAAACTATGGCTACACCTTC CASSFSGNYGYTF
TRBJ1-1 TRBV5-1 TRBD1 . TGCGCCAGCAGCCAGGGACAGGGGGGAAAGAACACTGAAGCTTTCTTT CASSQGQGGKNTEAFF
TRBJ2-2 TRBV2 TRBD1 . TGTGCCAGCAGTGTTTGGTCCGCGAACGGACAGGGGAACACCGGGGAGCTGTTTTTT CASSVWSANGQGNTGELFF
TRBJ1-5 TRBV2 . . TGTGCCAGCAGTGAAGTTCAGACAGAAAATCAGCCCCAGCATTTT CASSEVQTENQPQHF
TRBJ2-7 TRBV5-4 TRBD1 . TGTGCCAGCAGCTGGACAGGGGGCTACGAGCAGTACTTC CASSWTGGYEQYF
TRBJ2-3 TRBV29-1 TRBD2 . TGCAGCGGCGTAGCGGGGGGCACAGATACGCAGTATTTT CSGVAGGTDTQYF
TRBJ1-1 TRBV28 TRBD1 . TGTGCCAGTCAGGGGGGTCTGGTCGCGGGCCGGGTGGCTTTCTTT CASQGGLVAGRVAFF
TRBJ1-5 TRBV6-5 TRBD1 . TGTGCCAGCAGTGGGACAGGGGGCAGTCAGCCCCAGCATTTT CASSGTGGSQPQHF